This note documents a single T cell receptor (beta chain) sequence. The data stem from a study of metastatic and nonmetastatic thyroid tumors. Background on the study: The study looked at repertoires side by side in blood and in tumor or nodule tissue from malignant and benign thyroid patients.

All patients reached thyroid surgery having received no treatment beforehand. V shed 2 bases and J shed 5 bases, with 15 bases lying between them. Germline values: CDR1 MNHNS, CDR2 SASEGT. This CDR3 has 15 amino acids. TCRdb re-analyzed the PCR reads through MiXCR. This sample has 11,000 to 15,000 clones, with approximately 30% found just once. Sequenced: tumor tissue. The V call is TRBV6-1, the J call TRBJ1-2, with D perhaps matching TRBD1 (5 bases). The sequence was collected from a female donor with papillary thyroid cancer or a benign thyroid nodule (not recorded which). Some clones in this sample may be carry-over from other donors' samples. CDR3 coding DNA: TGTGCCAGCAGTGAACCGGGGCAGGCACTTTATGGCTACACCTTC. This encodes CASSEPGQALYGYTF.